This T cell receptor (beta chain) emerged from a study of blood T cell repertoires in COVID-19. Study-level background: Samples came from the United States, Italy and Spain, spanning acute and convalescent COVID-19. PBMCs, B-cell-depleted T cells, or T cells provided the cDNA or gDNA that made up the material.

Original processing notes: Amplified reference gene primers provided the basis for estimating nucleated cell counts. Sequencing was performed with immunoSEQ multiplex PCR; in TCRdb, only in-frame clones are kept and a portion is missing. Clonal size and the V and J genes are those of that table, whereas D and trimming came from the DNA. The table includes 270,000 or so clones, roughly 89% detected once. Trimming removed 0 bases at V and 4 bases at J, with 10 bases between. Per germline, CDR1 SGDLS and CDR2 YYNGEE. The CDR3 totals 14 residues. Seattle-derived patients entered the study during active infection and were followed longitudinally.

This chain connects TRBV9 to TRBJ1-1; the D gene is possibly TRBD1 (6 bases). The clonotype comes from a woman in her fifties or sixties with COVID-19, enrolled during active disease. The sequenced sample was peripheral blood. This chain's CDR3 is CASSVASGATEAFF. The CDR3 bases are TGTGCCAGCAGCGTAGCGTCAGGGGCCACTGAAGCTTTCTTT.